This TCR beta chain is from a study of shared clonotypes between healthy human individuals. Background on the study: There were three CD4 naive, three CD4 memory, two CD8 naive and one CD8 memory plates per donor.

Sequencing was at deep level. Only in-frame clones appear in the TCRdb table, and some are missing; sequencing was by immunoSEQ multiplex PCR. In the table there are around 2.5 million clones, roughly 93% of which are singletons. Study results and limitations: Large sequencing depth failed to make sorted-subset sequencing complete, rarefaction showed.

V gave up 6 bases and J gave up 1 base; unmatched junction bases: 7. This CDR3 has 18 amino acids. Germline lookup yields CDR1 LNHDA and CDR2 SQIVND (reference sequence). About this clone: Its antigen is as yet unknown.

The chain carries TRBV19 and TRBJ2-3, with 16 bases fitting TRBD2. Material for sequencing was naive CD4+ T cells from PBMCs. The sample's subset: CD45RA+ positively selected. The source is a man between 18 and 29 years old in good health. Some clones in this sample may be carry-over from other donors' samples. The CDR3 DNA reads TGTGCCAGTAGCCCCGGGACTAGCGGGGGGGGGCGCACAGATACGCAGTATTTT. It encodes CASSPGTSGGGRTDTQYF.